This T cell receptor (beta chain) originates from a study of T cells in Graves' hyperthyroidism and ophthalmopathy. Ten or more counts support this clonotype. Amplification targeted TCR beta CDR3 regions from RNA transcripts. HTBI primers were used for first-round RT-PCR of the TCR CDR3. TCRdb passed the multiplex PCR reads through MiXCR, listing each CDR3 protein once. The data hold about 300,000 distinct CDR3 sequences, with approximately 18% observed a single time. The sample taken for sequencing was blood. This TCR came from a man between 45 and 60 years old with Graves' ophthalmopathy.

The CDR3 nucleotides are TGTGCCAGCAGCCAAGGGGTCGGTTTTATCAATGAGCAGTTCTTC. It is translated as CASSQGVGFINEQFF. The genes are TRBV3-1 and TRBJ2-1, with unresolved D. The V gene lost 1 base and the J gene lost 6 bases, with 13 bases spanning the gap. In germline, CDR1 is LGHDT, CDR2 YNNKEL (reference sequence). The CDR3 extends over 15 amino acids.